The rows below give T cell receptor beta chains drawn from one sample of a study of beta chain features in type 1 diabetes. Generated by immunoSEQ multiplex PCR, the TCRdb table keeps only in-frame clones and is missing some. The sample consists of under 350,000 clones, around 7.8% of them appearing once. The specimen sequenced was central memory CD4+ T cells from blood. All receptors come from a woman in her late teens or twenties in good health. Both conserved end residues are part of each CDR3. The D gene is left open where the match is weak. Some rows have no size entry. The others give once, few or many, or a class for an expanded clone.

d_call j_call clone_size cdr3_length v_call cdr3_nt cdr3_aa
- TRBJ1-5 - 12 TRBV28 TGTGCCGTAGAGGCCGGGGGTCAGCCCCAGCATTTT CAVEAGGQPQHF
TRBD1 TRBJ2-3 - 15 TRBV6-5 TGTGCCAGCATCCCGGACAGGGCTAGCACAGATACGCAGTATTTT CASIPDRASTDTQYF
- TRBJ2-5 few 13 TRBV6-1 TGTGCCAGCAGTCGCCCGGCTAGGAGGACCCAGTACTTC CASSRPARRTQYF
TRBD1 TRBJ2-1 many 15 TRBV7-2 TGTGCCAGCAGCTCCGGGACAGGGAACTACAATGAGCAGTTCTTC CASSSGTGNYNEQFF
- TRBJ1-1 few 16 TRBV7-9 TGTGCCAGCAGCTTAGATCAGGGGCGGGCTGGAACTGAAGCTTTCTTT CASSLDQGRAGTEAFF
- TRBJ2-2 - 12 TRBV5-1 TGCGCCAGCAGCTTGACGCAGGTGGAGCTGTTTTTT CASSLTQVELFF
- TRBJ2-5 - 15 TRBV18 TGTGCCAGCTCACGACCCGGAGCGAGGGGGGAGACCCAGTACTTC CASSRPGARGETQYF
- TRBJ2-1 - 11 TRBV2 TGTGCCAGCAGTAGGCGTAATGAGCAGTTCTTC CASSRRNEQFF
- TRBJ1-1 few 13 TRBV29-1 TGCAGCGTTGGGCTCGACATGAACACTGAAGCTTTCTTT CSVGLDMNTEAFF
TRBD1 TRBJ2-7 few 13 TRBV15 TGTGCCACCAGCAGAGATCGGGACAGCGAGCAGTACTTC CATSRDRDSEQYF
- TRBJ2-3 few 16 TRBV7-9 TGTGCCAGCAGCTTACAGCTTGGCTCGATTCCCGATACGCAGTATTTT CASSLQLGSIPDTQYF
TRBD2 TRBJ2-1 - 16 TRBV7-2 TGTGCCAGCAGCTTAGGTATTAGCGGGGGGGTCAATGAGCAGTTCTTC CASSLGISGGVNEQFF
TRBD1 TRBJ1-6 many 15 TRBV13 TGTGCCAGCAGCAGGGACCCGGGACAGGCGACACCCCTCCACTTT CASSRDPGQATPLHF
TRBD1 TRBJ2-5 - 16 TRBV25-1 TGTGCCAGCAGTGAATCCGGCAGGGGGTCGTGGGAGACCCAGTACTTC CASSESGRGSWETQYF
TRBD1 TRBJ2-4 few 15 TRBV7-2 TGTGCCAGCAGCCCAGGGGGCGCCGCCAAAAACATTCAGTACTTC CASSPGGAAKNIQYF
- TRBJ1-2 - 13 TRBV6-5 TGTGCCAGCAGGCCCCCAGGGATTTATGGCTACACCTTC CASRPPGIYGYTF
- TRBJ2-1 - 14 TRBV2 TGTGCCAGTAAAGCGGGTGGCTCCTACAATGAGCAGTTCTTC CASKAGGSYNEQFF
TRBD1 TRBJ2-5 - 17 TRBV7-6 TGTGCCAGCAGCTTAGTTGGACAGGGGGCGCGGCGGGAGACCCAGTACTTC CASSLVGQGARRETQYF
- TRBJ2-5 many 15 TRBV14 TGTGCCAGCAGCCAAGATGGAGGGGGCCTAAAGACCCAGTACTTC CASSQDGGGLKTQYF
- TRBJ2-3 - 16 TRBV12-5 TGTGCTAGTGGTTTGGCAGTAGGCCCAACCACAGATACGCAGTATTTT CASGLAVGPTTDTQYF
- TRBJ1-5 few 13 TRBV4-3 TGCGCCAGCAGCCGGACTGTGACCCAGCCCCAGCATTTT CASSRTVTQPQHF
TRBD2 TRBJ2-3 few 15 TRBV7-2 TGTGCCAGCAGCCGGACTAGCGGCCCCACAGATACGCAGTATTTT CASSRTSGPTDTQYF